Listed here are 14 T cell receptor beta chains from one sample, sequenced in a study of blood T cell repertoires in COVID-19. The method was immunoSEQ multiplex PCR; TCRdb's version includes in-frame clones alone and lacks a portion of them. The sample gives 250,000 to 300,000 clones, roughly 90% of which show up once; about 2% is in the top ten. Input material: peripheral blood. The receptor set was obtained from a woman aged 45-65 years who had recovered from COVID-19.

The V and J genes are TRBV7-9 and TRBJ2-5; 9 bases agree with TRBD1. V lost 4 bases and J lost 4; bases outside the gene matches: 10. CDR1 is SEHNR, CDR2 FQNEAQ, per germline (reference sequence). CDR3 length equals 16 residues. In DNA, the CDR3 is TGTGCCAGCAGCTCCGAAGGGACAGGGTGGGGAGAGACCCAGTACTTC. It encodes CASSSEGTGWGETQYF.

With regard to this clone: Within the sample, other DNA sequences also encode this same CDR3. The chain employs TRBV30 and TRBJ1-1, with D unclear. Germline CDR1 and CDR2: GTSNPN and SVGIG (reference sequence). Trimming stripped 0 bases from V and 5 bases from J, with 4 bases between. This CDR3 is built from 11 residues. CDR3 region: CAWSVLTEAFF. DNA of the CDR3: TGTGCCTGGAGTGTCTTAACTGAAGCTTTCTTT.

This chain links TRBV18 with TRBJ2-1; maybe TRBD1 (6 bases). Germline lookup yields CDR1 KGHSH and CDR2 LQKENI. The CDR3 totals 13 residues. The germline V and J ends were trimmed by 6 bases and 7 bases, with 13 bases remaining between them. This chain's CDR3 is CASSGQGRNEQFF. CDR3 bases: TGTGCCAGCTCTGGCCAGGGGAGAAATGAGCAGTTCTTC.

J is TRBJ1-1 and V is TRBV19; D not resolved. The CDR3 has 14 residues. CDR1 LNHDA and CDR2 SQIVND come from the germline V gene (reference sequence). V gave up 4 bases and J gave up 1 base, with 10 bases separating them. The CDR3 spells CASSTGLRNTEAFF. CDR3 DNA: TGTGCCAGTAGTACAGGACTCAGGAACACTGAAGCTTTCTTT.

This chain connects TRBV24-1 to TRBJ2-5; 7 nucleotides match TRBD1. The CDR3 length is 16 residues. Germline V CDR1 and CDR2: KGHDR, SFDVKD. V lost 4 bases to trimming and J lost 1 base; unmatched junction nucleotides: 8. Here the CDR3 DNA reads TGTGCCACCAGTGACCAGACGGGACAGTTCCAAGAGACCCAGTACTTC. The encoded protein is CATSDQTGQFQETQYF.

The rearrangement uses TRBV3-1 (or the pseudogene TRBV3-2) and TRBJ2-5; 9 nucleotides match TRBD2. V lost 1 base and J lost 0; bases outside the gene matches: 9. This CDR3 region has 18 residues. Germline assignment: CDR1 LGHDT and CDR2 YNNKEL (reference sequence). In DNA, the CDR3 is TGTGCCAGCAGCCAAGGTGTCGGCGGGGGGGGATACCAAGAGACCCAGTACTTC. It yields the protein CASSQGVGGGGYQETQYF.

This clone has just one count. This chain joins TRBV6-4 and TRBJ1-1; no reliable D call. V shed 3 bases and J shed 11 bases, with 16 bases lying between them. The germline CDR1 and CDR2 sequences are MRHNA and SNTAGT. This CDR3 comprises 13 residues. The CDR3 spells CASSEHGGTGAFF. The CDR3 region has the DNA TGTGCCAGCAGTGAGCACGGCGGCACGGGGGCTTTCTTT.

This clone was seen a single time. The CDR3 DNA sequence: TGTGCCAGCAGTTACTCGGTGGGCCTCAAGACTGAAGCTTTCTTT. Translating it yields CASSYSVGLKTEAFF. The rearrangement links TRBV6-2 or TRBV6-3 to TRBJ1-1; unclear D gene. V was clipped by 0 bases and J by 5 bases, with 13 bases between them. Germline values: CDR1 MNHEY, CDR2 SVGEGT. The CDR3 contains 15 residues.

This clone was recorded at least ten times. In DNA form, the CDR3 reads TGTGCCAGCAGTTCCCGGACAGGGTCGAATGAAAAACTGTTTTTT. It specifies CASSSRTGSNEKLFF. V and J are TRBV27 and TRBJ1-4; 8 nucleotides align to TRBD1. Trimming took 4 bases from V and 5 from J; bases not matched to a gene: 6. This CDR3 contains 15 residues. The V gene's germline CDR1 is MNHEY and CDR2 SMNVEV (reference sequence).

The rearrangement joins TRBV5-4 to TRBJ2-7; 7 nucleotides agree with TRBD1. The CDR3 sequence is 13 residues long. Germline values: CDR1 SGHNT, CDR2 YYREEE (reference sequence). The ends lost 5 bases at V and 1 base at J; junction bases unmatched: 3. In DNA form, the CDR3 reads TGTGCCAGCAGGCTGGACAGGTCCTACGAGCAGTACTTC. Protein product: CASRLDRSYEQYF.

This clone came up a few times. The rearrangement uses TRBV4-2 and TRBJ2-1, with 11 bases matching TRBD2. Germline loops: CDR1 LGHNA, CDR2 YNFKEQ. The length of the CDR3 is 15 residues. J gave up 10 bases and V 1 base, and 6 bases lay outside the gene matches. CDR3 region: CASSQVLAGAREQFF. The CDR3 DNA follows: TGTGCCAGCAGCCAAGTACTAGCGGGAGCTAGGGAGCAGTTCTTC.

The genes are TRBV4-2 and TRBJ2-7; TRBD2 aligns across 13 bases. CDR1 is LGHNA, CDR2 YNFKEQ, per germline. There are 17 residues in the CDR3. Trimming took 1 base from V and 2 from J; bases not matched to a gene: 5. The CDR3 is CASSQGTSGGFTYEQYF. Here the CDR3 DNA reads TGTGCCAGCAGCCAAGGGACTAGCGGGGGATTTACCTACGAGCAGTACTTC.

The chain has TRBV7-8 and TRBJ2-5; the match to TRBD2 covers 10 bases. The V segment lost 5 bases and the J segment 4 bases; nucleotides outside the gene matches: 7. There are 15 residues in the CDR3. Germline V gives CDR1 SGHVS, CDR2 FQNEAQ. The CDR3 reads CASSPGLATRETQYF. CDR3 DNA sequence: TGTGCCAGCAGCCCGGGACTAGCGACGAGAGAGACCCAGTACTTC.

This CDR3 is CASRSIGQGPYNEQFF. CDR3 in DNA: TGTGCCAGCAGGTCCATCGGACAGGGCCCCTACAATGAGCAGTTCTTC. This chain links TRBV11-1 with TRBJ2-1; TRBD1 agrees at 8 bases. Germline V lookup: CDR1 SGHAT, CDR2 FQDESV (reference sequence). The junction had 9 bases not matched to a gene; V was cut back by 6 bases and J by 2 bases. The CDR3 runs 16 residues.